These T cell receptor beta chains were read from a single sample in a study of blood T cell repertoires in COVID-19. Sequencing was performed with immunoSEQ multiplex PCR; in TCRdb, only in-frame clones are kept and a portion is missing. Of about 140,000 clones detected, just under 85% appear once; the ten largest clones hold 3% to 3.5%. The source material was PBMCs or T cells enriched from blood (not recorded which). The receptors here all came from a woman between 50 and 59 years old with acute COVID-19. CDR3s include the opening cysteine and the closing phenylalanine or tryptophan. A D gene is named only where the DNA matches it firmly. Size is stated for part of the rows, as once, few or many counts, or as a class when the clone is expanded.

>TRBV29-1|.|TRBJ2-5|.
CSVATLQETQYF
TGCAGCGTTGCGACACTCCAAGAGACCCAGTACTTC
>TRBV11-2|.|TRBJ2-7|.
CASSLKPGTGSYEQYF
TGTGCCAGCAGCTTGAAGCCCGGGACTGGCTCCTACGAGCAGTACTTC
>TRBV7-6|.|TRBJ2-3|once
CASSQESRVTDTQYF
TGTGCCAGCAGCCAAGAGTCCAGGGTGACAGATACGCAGTATTTT
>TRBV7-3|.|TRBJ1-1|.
CASGQQGGSEAFF
TGTGCCAGCGGCCAACAGGGAGGGTCCGAAGCTTTCTTT
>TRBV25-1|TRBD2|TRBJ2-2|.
CASRASSGRAGRNGELFF
TGTGCCAGCAGGGCCAGTAGCGGGAGGGCCGGTAGAAACGGGGAGCTGTTTTTT
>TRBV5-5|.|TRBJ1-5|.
CASSLGSGSSQPQHF
TGTGCCAGCAGCTTGGGTTCGGGATCCAGTCAGCCCCAGCATTTT
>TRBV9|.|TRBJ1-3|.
CASSVGVGNTIYF
TGTGCCAGCAGCGTGGGCGTGGGAAACACCATATATTTT
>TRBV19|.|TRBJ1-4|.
CASKEAPGTNEKLFF
TGTGCCAGTAAAGAAGCGCCAGGGACTAATGAAAAACTGTTTTTT
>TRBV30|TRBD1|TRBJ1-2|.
CAWSQDRGFYGYTF
TGTGCCTGGAGTCAGGACAGGGGGTTCTATGGCTACACCTTC
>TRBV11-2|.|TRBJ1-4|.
CASSSQGWSEKLFF
TGTGCCAGCAGCTCACAGGGTTGGAGTGAAAAACTGTTTTTT
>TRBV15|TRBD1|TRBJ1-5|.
CATSSPKELSDRVGNQPQHF
TGTGCCACCAGCTCACCCAAGGAGTTGAGTGACAGGGTCGGGAATCAGCCCCAGCATTTT
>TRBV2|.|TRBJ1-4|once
CASIGATNEKLFF
TGTGCCAGCATAGGAGCAACTAATGAAAAACTGTTTTTT
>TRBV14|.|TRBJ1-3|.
CASSHRRPGNTIYF
TGTGCCAGCAGCCACCGGCGGCCTGGAAACACCATATATTTT
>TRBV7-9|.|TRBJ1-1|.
CASSLDVAISEAFF
TGTGCCAGCAGCTTAGATGTAGCGATATCTGAAGCTTTCTTT
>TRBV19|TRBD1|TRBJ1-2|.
CASSGTAKANYGYTF
TGTGCCAGTAGTGGGACAGCGAAAGCTAACTATGGCTACACCTTC
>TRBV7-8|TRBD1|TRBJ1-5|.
CASSLDRGRNQPQHF
TGTGCCAGCAGTTTGGACAGGGGTCGTAATCAGCCCCAGCATTTT
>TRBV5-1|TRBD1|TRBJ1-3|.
CASSSGQGGFGNTIYF
TGCGCCAGCAGCTCTGGACAGGGGGGTTTTGGAAACACCATATATTTT
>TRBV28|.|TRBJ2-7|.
CASSAGPYYEQYF
TGTGCCAGCAGCGCAGGGCCCTACTACGAGCAGTACTTC
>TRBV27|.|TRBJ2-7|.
CASSSAGIGQYF
TGTGCCAGCAGTTCGGCGGGCATCGGGCAGTACTTC
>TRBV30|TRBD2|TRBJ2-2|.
CAWSAGLAGAFGELFF
TGTGCCTGGAGTGCCGGACTAGCGGGAGCTTTCGGGGAGCTGTTTTTT
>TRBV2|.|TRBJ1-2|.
CASSAGGSYGYTF
TGTGCCAGCAGTGCGGGAGGTTCCTATGGCTACACCTTC
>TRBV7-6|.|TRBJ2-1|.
CASSLGHSSNEQFF
TGTGCCAGCAGCTTAGGTCATTCTAGTAATGAGCAGTTCTTC
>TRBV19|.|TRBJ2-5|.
CASRSRQYQETQYF
TGTGCCAGTAGATCTCGACAGTACCAAGAGACCCAGTACTTC
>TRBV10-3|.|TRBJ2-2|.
CAISESTGTGELFF
TGTGCCATCAGTGAGTCGACTGGGACCGGGGAGCTGTTTTTT
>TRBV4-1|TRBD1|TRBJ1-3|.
CASSPRTGALSGNTIYF
TGCGCCAGCAGCCCAAGAACAGGGGCGCTCTCTGGAAACACCATATATTTT
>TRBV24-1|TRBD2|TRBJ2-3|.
CATSVSGLAGGGDTQYF
TGTGCCACCAGTGTTTCTGGACTAGCGGGAGGGGGGGATACGCAGTATTTT
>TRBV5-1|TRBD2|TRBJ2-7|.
CASSPVAGGPSEQYF
TGCGCCAGCAGCCCGGTGGCGGGAGGGCCCTCGGAGCAGTACTTC
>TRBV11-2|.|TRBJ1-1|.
CASSLGVGASTEAFF
TGTGCCAGCAGCTTAGGGGTAGGAGCCTCCACTGAAGCTTTCTTT
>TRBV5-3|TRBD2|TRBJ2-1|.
CARIGLAECEQFF
TGTGCCAGAATTGGACTAGCTGAGTGTGAGCAGTTCTTC
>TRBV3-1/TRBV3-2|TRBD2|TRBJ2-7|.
CASSQGLAGAEYEQYF
TGTGCCAGCAGCCAAGGCCTAGCGGGAGCTGAATACGAGCAGTACTTC
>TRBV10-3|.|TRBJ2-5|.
CAISETASDQETQYF
TGTGCCATCAGTGAGACGGCTAGCGACCAAGAGACCCAGTACTTC
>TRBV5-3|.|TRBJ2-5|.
CASPPGLKTQYF
TGTGCCTCTCCCCCTGGGCTAAAGACCCAGTACTTC